One sample yielded the 24 T cell receptor beta chains listed below, sequenced in a study of cytotoxic CD8 clonotypes in ibrutinib-treated CLL (dated by TCRdb to about 2021). Receptor libraries were prepared by the immunoSEQ multiplex PCR assay. TCRdb took over this immuneACCESS table, retaining in-frame rearrangements with V and J assigned. Such tables are incomplete; in checked studies, under half of the missing clones stem from an unresolved V gene, and the remainder is unexplained. Recorded for this sample are 330,000 or so clones; roughly 67% of them occurred a single time. The ten largest account for 6% to 6.5% of the sample. The sample in question was PBMCs, obtained after 36 months of ibrutinib treatment. The origin of the receptors is a human donor with chronic lymphocytic leukemia.

The chain couples TRBV28 to TRBJ1-2; possibly TRBD1 for D (6 bases). CDR1 MDHEN and CDR2 SYDVKM come from the germline V gene. The CDR3 extends over 17 amino acids. V lost 5 bases to trimming and J lost 2 bases, with 21 bases between them. This chain's CDR3 is CASSLHRVAYGNYGYTF. The CDR3 region has the DNA TGTGCCAGCAGTCTCCACAGGGTAGCCTACGGAAACTATGGCTACACCTTC.

This chain uses TRBV6-7 with TRBJ2-2, with 10 bases matching TRBD2. TRBV6-7 is noted as an ORF with a role that remains uncertain. V dropped 7 bases and J dropped 1; count of bases not matched to a gene: 3. The CDR3 is 15 residues long. The CDR3 DNA is TGTGCCAGCAACCGGACTAGCGGGAACACCGGGGAGCTGTTTTTT. Protein: CASNRTSGNTGELFF.

The chain links TRBV19 to TRBJ1-2; possibly TRBD1 for D (5 bases). Trimming removed 6 bases at V and 3 bases at J, with 14 bases between. CDR3 length: 14 residues. From germline, CDR1 is LNHDA and CDR2 SQIVND (reference sequence). Here the CDR3 DNA reads TGTGCCAGTAGACACCCATGGGGGTACTATGGCTACACCTTC. Translating gives CASRHPWGYYGYTF.

The chain has TRBV11-2 and TRBJ2-7, with 9 bases that match TRBD1. Germline V gene sequence: CDR1 SGHAT, CDR2 FQNNGV. This CDR3 comprises 14 residues. V lost 5 bases, J lost 2 bases, and 4 bases stayed unmatched. DNA for the CDR3: TGTGCCAGCAGCCTCACAGGGGGCCCCTACGAGCAGTACTTC. This codes for CASSLTGGPYEQYF.

V gene TRBV5-4 combines with J gene TRBJ2-7; 7 bases match TRBD1. After removal of 0 bases from V and 7 bases from J, the junction contained 4 bases not matched to a gene. The CDR3 contains 13 residues. Germline CDR1 and CDR2: SGHNT and YYREEE (reference sequence). The CDR3 here is CASSLGTGREQYF. CDR3 coding DNA: TGTGCCAGCAGCTTGGGGACAGGTCGGGAGCAGTACTTC.

V is TRBV6-6 and J is TRBJ2-7, with D uncertain. The germline CDR1 and CDR2 sequences are MNHNY and SVGAGI (reference sequence). V lost 0 bases and J 0 bases, leaving 9 bases between the germline ends. The CDR3 contains 15 residues. CDR3 protein: CASSYSGGYSYEQYF. Here the CDR3 DNA reads TGTGCCAGCAGTTACTCGGGTGGGTACTCCTACGAGCAGTACTTC.

The chain employs TRBV29-1 and TRBJ2-2, with D perhaps matching TRBD1 (6 bases). Germline V gene data show CDR1 as SQVTM and CDR2 as ANQGSEA. V shed 8 bases and J shed 2 bases, with 15 bases lying between them. The CDR3 is 14 amino acids. Here the CDR3 DNA reads TGCAGCACAACAGGGCCGCGAAACACCGGGGAGCTGTTTTTT. Translation gives CSTTGPRNTGELFF.

This clone turned up a few times. V and J are TRBV29-1 and TRBJ2-7, with 9 bases lining up with TRBD1. The CDR3 extends over 14 amino acids. J lost 4 bases, V lost 5 bases, and 9 bases had no gene match. Germline V gives CDR1 SQVTM, CDR2 ANQGSEA. CDR3 region: CSVISRDRAYEQYF. DNA of the CDR3: TGCAGCGTTATATCCCGGGACAGGGCTTACGAGCAGTACTTC.

The chain uses TRBV6-5 and TRBJ2-2, with D unclear. The CDR3 spans 12 residues. The germline V gene encodes CDR1 MNHEY and CDR2 SVGAGI. Trimming took 6 bases from V and 2 from J, leaving 4 bases between them. The CDR3 coding sequence is TGTGCCAGCAGAAGAAACACCGGGGAGCTGTTTTTT. Amino acids: CASRRNTGELFF.

CDR3 sequence reads: CASSSPGTGFNQPQHF. CDR3 in DNA: TGTGCCAGCAGTTCCCCCGGGACAGGGTTCAATCAGCCCCAGCATTTT. The rearrangement uses TRBV28 and TRBJ1-5; 9 nucleotides agree with TRBD1. The CDR3 contains 16 residues. The J segment lost 3 bases and the V segment lost 4 bases, leaving 7 bases of the junction unmatched. CDR1 is MDHEN and CDR2 is SYDVKM in the germline V gene.

The rearrangement uses TRBV29-1 and TRBJ1-1; 9 bases agree with TRBD1. This CDR3 is built from 12 residues. Germline trimming cut 7 bases from V and 4 bases from J; bases unmatched to any gene: 4. From germline, CDR1 is SQVTM and CDR2 ANQGSEA. CDR3 bases: TGCAGCGCCCGGACAGGGGTCACTGAAGCTTTCTTT. As protein: CSARTGVTEAFF.

The rearrangement joins TRBV28 to TRBJ1-2; D is uncertain. Trimming stripped 5 bases from V and 8 bases from J, with 18 bases between. The CDR3 sequence is 14 residues long. Germline V gene sequence: CDR1 MDHEN, CDR2 SYDVKM. CDR3 sequence (DNA): TGTGCCAGCAGTCCGAACCTAGTCGGGTTAGGCTACACCTTC. Amino acid sequence: CASSPNLVGLGYTF.

The chain is built from TRBV27 and TRBJ1-1, with TRBD1 matching over 10 bases. Looked up from germline, CDR1 is MNHEY and CDR2 is SMNVEV (reference sequence). Trimming cost V 4 bases and J 4 bases; bases outside gene matches: 12. CDR3 length equals 17 residues. CDR3 protein: CASSSTGQGLWGTEAFF. The DNA for the CDR3 is TGTGCCAGCAGTTCGACGGGACAGGGGTTATGGGGCACTGAAGCTTTCTTT.

The chain employs TRBV9 and TRBJ2-3; 9 nucleotides agree with TRBD1. V gave up 4 bases and J gave up 3 bases; unmatched junction bases: 9. The CDR3 is 16 amino acids. The germline V gene has CDR1 SGDLS and CDR2 YYNGEE. This chain's CDR3 is CASSSSQGAWTDTQYF. The CDR3 coding sequence is TGTGCCAGCAGCTCCTCACAGGGGGCATGGACAGATACGCAGTATTTT. The variable domain in full, completed from reference TRBV9 and TRBJ2-3, reads DSGVTQTPKHLITATGQRVTLRCSPRSGDLSVYWYQQSLDQGLQFLIQYYNGEERAKGNILERFSAQQFPDLHSELNLSSLELGDSALYFCASSSSQGAWTDTQYFGPGTRLTVL.

This CDR3 is CASKQVGKTLAKNIQYF. The CDR3 bases are TGTGCCAGTAAGCAGGTTGGAAAGACACTAGCCAAAAACATTCAGTACTTC. The rearrangement uses TRBV19 and TRBJ2-4; no firm D call. Germline values: CDR1 LNHDA, CDR2 SQIVND (reference sequence). The CDR3 length is 17 residues. V lost 7 bases and J 0 bases, leaving 19 bases between the germline ends.

This chain links TRBV10-2 with TRBJ1-6, with TRBD1 identical over 10 bases. This CDR3 region has 19 residues. V dropped 1 base and J dropped 6; count of bases not matched to a gene: 12. Germline-derived CDR1 and CDR2 are WSHSY and SAAADI. In DNA form, the CDR3 reads TGCGCCAGCAGTGAGTTAAGAGTGGGGACAGGGGTGGTTAATTCACCCCTCCACTTT. This codes for CASSELRVGTGVVNSPLHF.

V is TRBV29-1 and J is TRBJ2-7; D gene uncertain. The CDR3 runs 14 residues. CDR1 and CDR2 from the germline V gene are SQVTM and ANQGSEA. Trimming pared 4 bases from V and 6 bases from J, leaving 19 bases between. The CDR3 sequence is CSVGGTAGSLEQYF. The CDR3 bases are TGCAGCGTTGGCGGAACAGCTGGATCCCTCGAGCAGTACTTC.

The rearrangement joins TRBV25-1 to TRBJ2-5; TRBD1 aligns across 7 bases. The V segment lost 8 bases and the J segment 5 bases; nucleotides outside the gene matches: 8. In germline, CDR1 is MGHDK, CDR2 SYGVNS. CDR3 length: 13 amino acids. CDR3 nucleotides: TGTGCCAGCCGGGCACAGGGGATGGAGACCCAGTACTTC. Its protein is CASRAQGMETQYF.

The J gene is TRBJ1-5, the V gene TRBV14, with TRBD1 as a possible D gene (5 bases). The CDR3 has 18 amino acids. V lost 0 bases, J lost 4 bases, and 19 bases lay in between. Germline values: CDR1 SGHDN, CDR2 FVKESK. The CDR3 region has the DNA TGTGCCAGCAGCCAAGAATCAGAAATTTGGGGGGGAAATCAGCCCCAGCATTTT. Protein sequence: CASSQESEIWGGNQPQHF.

The chain employs TRBV6-9 and TRBJ2-5; 8 bases are a match to TRBD2. Per germline, CDR1 MNHGY and CDR2 SVAAGI. The CDR3 runs 14 residues. J was trimmed by 0 bases and V by 5 bases; bases with no gene match: 2. CDR3 region: CASSPREDQETQYF. The CDR3 nucleotides are TGTGCCAGCAGTCCGCGGGAGGACCAAGAGACCCAGTACTTC.

The CDR3 reads CASSLGVVGNIQYF. The CDR3 coding sequence is TGTGCCAGCAGTCTGGGGGTCGTGGGTAACATTCAGTACTTC. The V call is TRBV6-1, the J call TRBJ2-4, with D perhaps assigned TRBD1 or TRBD2 (5 bases each). CDR3 length: 14 residues. V lost 5 bases and J lost 7, with 15 bases in between. CDR1 MNHNS and CDR2 SASEGT come from the germline V gene.

The chain recombines TRBV19 with TRBJ2-7; 7 nucleotides align to TRBD2. Germline V gives CDR1 LNHDA, CDR2 SQIVND (reference sequence). The CDR3 runs 15 residues. The junction had 8 bases not matched to a gene; V was cut back by 0 bases and J by 6 bases. DNA of the CDR3: TGTGCCAGTAGTATAGATGGGTCGGGAGGATCCGAGCAGTACTTC. Translation gives CASSIDGSGGSEQYF.

The J gene is TRBJ1-5, the V gene TRBV27; a weak D match, TRBD1 (5 bases). The CDR3 is 14 amino acids. V was cut by 3 bases and J by 3 bases, with 9 bases left in between. CDR1 is MNHEY and CDR2 is SMNVEV in the germline V gene (reference sequence). CDR3: CASSFQGPNQPQHF. DNA of the CDR3: TGTGCCAGCAGTTTCCAGGGTCCCAATCAGCCCCAGCATTTT.

The chain recombines TRBV7-2 with TRBJ2-7, with D perhaps matching TRBD2 (6 bases). From germline, CDR1 is SGHTA and CDR2 FQGNSA. V lost 1 base and J 6 bases, leaving 13 bases between the germline ends. There are 14 residues in the CDR3. DNA for the CDR3: TGTGCCAGCAGCTTAGTGGGGGGAGACCCCGAGCAGTACTTC. It yields the protein CASSLVGGDPEQYF.